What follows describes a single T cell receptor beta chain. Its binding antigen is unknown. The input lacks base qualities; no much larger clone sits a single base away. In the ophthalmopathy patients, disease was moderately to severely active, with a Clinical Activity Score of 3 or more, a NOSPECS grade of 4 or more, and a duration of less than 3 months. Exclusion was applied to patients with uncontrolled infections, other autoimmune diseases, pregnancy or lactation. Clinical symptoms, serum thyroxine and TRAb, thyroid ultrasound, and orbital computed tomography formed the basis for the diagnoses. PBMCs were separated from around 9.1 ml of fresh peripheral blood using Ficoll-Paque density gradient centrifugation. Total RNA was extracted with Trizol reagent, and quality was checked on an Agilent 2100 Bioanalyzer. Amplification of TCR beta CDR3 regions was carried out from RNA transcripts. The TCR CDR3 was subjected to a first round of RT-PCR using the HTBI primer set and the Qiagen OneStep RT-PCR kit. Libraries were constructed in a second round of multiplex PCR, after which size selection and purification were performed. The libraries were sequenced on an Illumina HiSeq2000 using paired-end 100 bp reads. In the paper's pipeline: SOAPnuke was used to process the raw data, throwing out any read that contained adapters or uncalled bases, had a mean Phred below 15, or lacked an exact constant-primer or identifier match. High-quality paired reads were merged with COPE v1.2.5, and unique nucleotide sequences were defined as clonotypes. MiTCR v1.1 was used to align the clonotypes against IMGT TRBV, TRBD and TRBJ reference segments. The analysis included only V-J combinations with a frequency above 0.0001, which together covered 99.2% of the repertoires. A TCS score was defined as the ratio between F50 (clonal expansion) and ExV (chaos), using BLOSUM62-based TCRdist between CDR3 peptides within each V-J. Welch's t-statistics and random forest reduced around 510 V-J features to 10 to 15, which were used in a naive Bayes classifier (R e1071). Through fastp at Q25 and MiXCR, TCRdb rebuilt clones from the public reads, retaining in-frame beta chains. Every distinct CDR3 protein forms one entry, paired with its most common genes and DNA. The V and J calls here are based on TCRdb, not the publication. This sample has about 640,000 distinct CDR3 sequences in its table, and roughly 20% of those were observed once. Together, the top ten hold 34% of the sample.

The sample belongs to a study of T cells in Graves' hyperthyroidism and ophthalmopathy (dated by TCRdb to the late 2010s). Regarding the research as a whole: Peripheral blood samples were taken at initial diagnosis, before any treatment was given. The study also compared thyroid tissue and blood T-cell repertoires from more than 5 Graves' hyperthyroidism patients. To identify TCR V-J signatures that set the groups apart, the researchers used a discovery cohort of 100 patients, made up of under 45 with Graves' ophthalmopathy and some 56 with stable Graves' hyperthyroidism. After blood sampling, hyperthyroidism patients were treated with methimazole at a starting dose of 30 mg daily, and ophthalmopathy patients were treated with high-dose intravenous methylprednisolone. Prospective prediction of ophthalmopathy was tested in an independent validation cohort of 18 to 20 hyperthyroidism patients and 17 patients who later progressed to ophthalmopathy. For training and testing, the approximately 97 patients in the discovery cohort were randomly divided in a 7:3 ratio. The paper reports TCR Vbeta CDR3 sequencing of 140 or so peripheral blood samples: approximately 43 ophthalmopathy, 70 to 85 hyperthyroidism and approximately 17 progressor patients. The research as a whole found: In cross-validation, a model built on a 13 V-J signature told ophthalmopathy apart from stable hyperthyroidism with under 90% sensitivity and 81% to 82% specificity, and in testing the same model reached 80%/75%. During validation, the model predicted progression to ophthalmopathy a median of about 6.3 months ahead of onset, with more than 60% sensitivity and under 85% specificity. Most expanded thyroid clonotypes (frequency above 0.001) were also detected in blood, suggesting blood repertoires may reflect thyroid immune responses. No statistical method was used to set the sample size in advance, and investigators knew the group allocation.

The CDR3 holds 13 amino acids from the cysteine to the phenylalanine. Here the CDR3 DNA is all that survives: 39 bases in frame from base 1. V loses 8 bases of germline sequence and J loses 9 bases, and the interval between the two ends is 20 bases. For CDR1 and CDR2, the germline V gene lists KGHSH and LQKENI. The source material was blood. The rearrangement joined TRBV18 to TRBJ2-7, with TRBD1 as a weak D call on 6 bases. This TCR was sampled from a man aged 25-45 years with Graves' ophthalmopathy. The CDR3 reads CASTYSGHPRQYF. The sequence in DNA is TGTGCCAGCACTTACTCGGGACACCCGAGGCAGTACTTC.